This TCR beta chain came from a study of T cells in Graves' hyperthyroidism and ophthalmopathy. This clonotype was seen more than once but under ten times. Germline V CDR1 and CDR2: ENHRY, SYGVKD. J lost 5 bases, V lost 7 bases, and 9 bases had no gene match. The CDR3 totals 16 residues. Template material for amplifying TCR beta CDR3 regions consisted of RNA transcripts. The HTBI primer set drove a first-round RT-PCR of the TCR CDR3. TCRdb reanalysed the multiplex PCR reads using MiXCR and keeps one entry per CDR3 protein. The sample lists 500,000 to 800,000 distinct CDR3 sequences, less than 45% occurring once.

The TCR originated in an adult man with Graves' disease, either hyperthyroidism or ophthalmopathy (not recorded which). The chain employs TRBV10-3 and TRBJ2-2, with TRBD2 identical over 11 bases. Sequencing used peripheral blood or thyroid tissue (not recorded which). Written as DNA, the CDR3 is TGTGCCATCAAGACTAGCGGGAATCTAGGGACCGGGGAGCTGTTTTTT. This codes for CAIKTSGNLGTGELFF.